This is a list of T cell receptor beta chains from one sample in a study of OX40 agonist ivuxolimab in advanced cancers. This table comes from immunoSEQ multiplex PCR, and its TCRdb copy is limited to in-frame clones, with some not included. The sample carries 15,000 to 25,000 clones, under 70% recorded once. This specimen consisted of CD4+ or CD8+ T cells sorted from blood, obtained in a trial of the OX40 agonist ivuxolimab. The receptors here all came from an adult with an advanced solid tumor such as melanoma, head and neck, liver or kidney cancer. CDR3s include the opening cysteine and the closing phenylalanine or tryptophan. D genes are given only for firm matches. Clone size is not always given. Where it is, it says once, few, many or a class for expanded clones.

>TRBJ2-7|-|-|TRBV10-3
TGTGCCATCAGCGGGGGCGGGGGCCCCTACGAGCAGTACTTC
CAISGGGGPYEQYF
>TRBJ2-5|-|-|TRBV2
TGTGCCAGCAGGTCACTATTAGAAGAGACCCAGTACTTC
CASRSLLEETQYF
>TRBJ2-1|-|-|TRBV19
TGTGCCAGTAGTACCTGGGACATTATGCCTGAGCAGTTCTTC
CASSTWDIMPEQFF
>TRBJ2-7|-|TRBD1|TRBV19
TGTGCCAGTAGTCCTGCCTCCGGGACAGGGTTCTATGAGCAGTACTTC
CASSPASGTGFYEQYF
>TRBJ1-2|few|-|TRBV28
TGTGCCAGCAGTTTTTCCATAGTCCCGGTTAGGGGCTACACCTTC
CASSFSIVPVRGYTF
>TRBJ2-2|-|TRBD1|TRBV6-6
TGTGCCAGCAGTCCGAGACAGGGGCCGACCGGGGAGCTGTTTTTT
CASSPRQGPTGELFF
>TRBJ1-6|-|-|TRBV2
TGTGCCAGCCGCCTCTGGCCCAATTCACCCCTCCACTTT
CASRLWPNSPLHF
>TRBJ2-3|-|-|TRBV10-3
TGTGCCATCAGTGAGTCCGACCGCACAGATACGCAGTATTTT
CAISESDRTDTQYF
>TRBJ1-5|-|TRBD1|TRBV7-2
TGTGCCAGCAGCTTAACAGGGGAGGGTCAGCCCCAGCATTTT
CASSLTGEGQPQHF
>TRBJ2-7|-|-|TRBV6-1
TGTGCCACCCAGGTCGTGAGTCGAGGGCTCTACGAGCAGTACTTC
CATQVVSRGLYEQYF
>TRBJ2-1|-|-|TRBV5-1
TGCGCCAGCAGCTTGGGACTTGAGCAGTTCTTC
CASSLGLEQFF
>TRBJ1-4|-|TRBD1|TRBV6-1
TGTGCCAGCAGTGGACCGGGACAGGGGGTTTGGACGGATGAAAAACTGTTTTTT
CASSGPGQGVWTDEKLFF
>TRBJ1-4|-|TRBD1|TRBV29-1
TGCAGCGTAATGACAGGGGCCCCCCCAACTAATGAAAAACTGTTTTTT
CSVMTGAPPTNEKLFF
>TRBJ1-5|medium-sized|-|TRBV27
TGTGCCAGCAGTTTATATGGAGGGGATCAGCCCCAGCATTTT
CASSLYGGDQPQHF
>TRBJ2-7|-|TRBD1|TRBV4-1
TGCGCCAGCAGCCAACTCGGGACAGGGGGATACGAGCAGTACTTC
CASSQLGTGGYEQYF
>TRBJ2-1|-|-|TRBV2
TGTGCCAGCAGTGAAAGAGGGAGCGGTGAGCAGTTCTTC
CASSERGSGEQFF
>TRBJ1-2|-|-|TRBV12-2
TGTGCAAGTCGCTTAGCGGGGGTACCACGTACGGTATATGGCTACACCTTC
CASRLAGVPRTVYGYTF
>TRBJ2-7|-|TRBD1|TRBV7-9
TGTGCCAGCAGCCCCAGGGACAGGCCCGACGAGCAGTACTTC
CASSPRDRPDEQYF
>TRBJ2-4|-|-|TRBV5-4
TGTGCCAGCAGCTTGCAGGGGCTGGGGGCCAAAAACATTCAGTACTTC
CASSLQGLGAKNIQYF
>TRBJ1-2|-|-|TRBV28
TGTGCCAGCAGTTTAAGTGGACAGACCACTTTCTATGGCTACACCTTC
CASSLSGQTTFYGYTF
>TRBJ2-1|-|TRBD2|TRBV10-3
TGTGCCATCAGTGCCACATACCCTAGCGGACCCTCCTACAATGAGCAGTTCTTC
CAISATYPSGPSYNEQFF
>TRBJ2-7|-|-|TRBV28
TGTGCCAGCAGTTTATTGCGCGGGTCCCCCTACGAGCAGTACTTC
CASSLLRGSPYEQYF
>TRBJ2-7|few|TRBD2|TRBV7-2
TGTGCCAGCAGCTTAGCAGCGGGAGTAACCTACGAGCAGTACTTC
CASSLAAGVTYEQYF
>TRBJ2-3|-|-|TRBV7-6
TGTGCCAGCAGCAAAGAACAGGGTTTTACAGATACGCAGTATTTT
CASSKEQGFTDTQYF
>TRBJ2-7|few|-|TRBV29-1
TGCAGCGTTGGGCAACAGGGTTACTACGAGCAGTACTTC
CSVGQQGYYEQYF
>TRBJ2-2|-|-|TRBV19
TGTGCCAGTAATTATCTAGCGAACACCGGGGAGCTGTTTTTT
CASNYLANTGELFF
>TRBJ2-7|-|TRBD2|TRBV7-2
TGTGCCAGCAGCGCTAGACTAGCGGGGGGGCGCCACGAGCAGTACTTC
CASSARLAGGRHEQYF
>TRBJ2-1|few|-|TRBV5-1
TGCGCCAGCAGCTTGGGGACGGGGGAGTACAATGAGCAGTTCTTC
CASSLGTGEYNEQFF
>TRBJ1-3|medium-sized|-|TRBV2
TGTGCCAGCAGTCTAGGACTTAACTCTGGAAACACCATATATTTT
CASSLGLNSGNTIYF
>TRBJ2-1|-|TRBD1|TRBV4-1
TGCGCCAGCAGCCAAGGGCTTCCGACAGGGGGGCATGAGCAGTTCTTC
CASSQGLPTGGHEQFF
>TRBJ2-7|-|-|TRBV6-6
TGTGCCAGCAGTTACTCTACGGGGGACTACGAGCAGTACTTC
CASSYSTGDYEQYF
>TRBJ2-1|few|-|TRBV27
TGTGCCAGCAGTCTTGGACTGTTAATCGACAATGAGCAGTTCTTC
CASSLGLLIDNEQFF
>TRBJ1-2|many|-|TRBV7-2
TGTGCCAGCAGCTTATCGACAGCCATCAACTATGGCTACACCTTC
CASSLSTAINYGYTF
>TRBJ2-7|-|-|TRBV5-4
TGTGCCAGCAGCCAAGAGGCGACCTCCTACGAGCAGTACTTC
CASSQEATSYEQYF
>TRBJ2-2|few|-|TRBV9
TGTGCCAGCAGCGATCCGGGACTCTATCACGGGGAGCTGTTTTTT
CASSDPGLYHGELFF
>TRBJ2-7|-|-|TRBV6-1
TGTGCCAGCAGTGAAGGACTTCTCTACGAGCAGTACTTC
CASSEGLLYEQYF
>TRBJ1-4|few|TRBD1|TRBV18
TGTGCCAGCTCGCCTAACAGGGGCCTACCTAATGAAAAACTGTTTTTT
CASSPNRGLPNEKLFF
>TRBJ2-3|-|TRBD2|TRBV10-3
TGTGCCATCACGGCTAGCGGGGCTGTTGATACGCAGTATTTT
CAITASGAVDTQYF
>TRBJ2-3|few|TRBD2|TRBV28
TGTGCCAGCAGTCCGGGGACTAGCGGCTACACAGATACGCAGTATTTT
CASSPGTSGYTDTQYF
>TRBJ2-1|-|TRBD1|TRBV4-1
TGCGCCAGCAGCCAAGATCCCGGGACAGGAGGGTACAATGAGCAGTTCTTC
CASSQDPGTGGYNEQFF
>TRBJ2-7|few|-|TRBV25-1
TGTGCCACCGAAGCCGGGCCCGAGCAGTACTTC
CATEAGPEQYF
>TRBJ2-1|-|TRBD1|TRBV13
TGTGCCAGCAGCTTAGGGTTTGGGCTCAGGGGGAAGAATGAGCAGTTCTTC
CASSLGFGLRGKNEQFF
>TRBJ2-3|few|TRBD2|TRBV4-2
TGTGCCAGCAGCCAAGCTGGTACTAGCGGAACAGATACGCAGTATTTT
CASSQAGTSGTDTQYF
>TRBJ2-5|-|-|TRBV15
TGTGCCACCAGGGACCCTCCAGGGATGGAGACCCAGTACTTC
CATRDPPGMETQYF
>TRBJ2-3|-|TRBD2|TRBV9
TGTGCCAGCAGCGCTCACCAGAGCGGGGGGACAGATACGCAGTATTTT
CASSAHQSGGTDTQYF